One sample yielded the 5 T cell receptor beta chains listed below, sequenced in a study of early T cells in non-severe SARS-CoV-2 infection. Using its own MiXCR run on the 5' RACE reads, TCRdb lists one record per CDR3 protein. The table has just over 60,000 distinct CDR3 sequences, approximately 9.3% seen once. The sample consisted of whole blood. The source of these receptors is an adult who was a healthcare worker with PCR-confirmed SARS-CoV-2 infection or an uninfected control (not recorded which).

This clonotype was found a few times. The chain has TRBV4-2 and TRBJ1-6; TRBD1 matches 8 bases. CDR3 length: 13 amino acids. V shed 0 bases and J 18 bases; nucleotides not matched to a gene: 7. Per germline, CDR1 LGHNA and CDR2 YNFKEQ. Here the CDR3 DNA reads TGTGCCAGCAGCCAAGATGGCCAGGGGGCAGGCCACTTT. Translating it yields CASSQDGQGAGHF.

The table lists this clonotype with a few counts. The rearrangement links TRBV27 to TRBJ1-1; 9 bases fit TRBD1. V shed 5 bases and J 5 bases; nucleotides not matched to a gene: 6. This CDR3 has 14 residues. The germline V gene has CDR1 MNHEY and CDR2 SMNVEV (reference sequence). In DNA, the CDR3 is TGTGCCAGCAGTAAGACAGGGGGTCTTACTGAAGCTTTCTTT. As protein: CASSKTGGLTEAFF.

This clonotype was found many times. The V call is TRBV6-6, the J call TRBJ1-2, with no clear D. Deletions cut 0 bases from V and 4 bases from J, with 9 bases between. The length of the CDR3 is 14 residues. Germline CDR1 is MNHNY and CDR2 is SVGAGI (reference sequence). The CDR3 DNA reads TGTGCCAGCAGTTACTCGCCTTCGATCTATGGCTACACCTTC. Its translation: CASSYSPSIYGYTF.

Of note for this clonotype: Given a much more abundant clone one base away, this may be a read error. This chain's CDR3 is CASLPQDSFRNTEAFF. The CDR3 DNA reads as TGTGCCAGCTTACCACAGGACAGTTTCCGAAACACTGAAGCTTTCTTT. J is TRBJ1-1 and V is TRBV18; TRBD1 is a possible D gene (6 bases). This CDR3 is built from 16 residues. Per germline, CDR1 KGHSH and CDR2 LQKENI.

This chain connects TRBV2 to TRBJ1-1, with 12 bases lining up with TRBD1. The ends lost 4 bases at V and 4 bases at J; junction bases unmatched: 1. Germline V gene sequence: CDR1 SNHLY, CDR2 FYNNEI. The CDR3 contains 14 residues. The CDR3 sequence: CASSGDRGLTEAFF. The DNA of the CDR3 is TGTGCCAGCAGTGGGGACAGGGGGCTCACTGAAGCTTTCTTT.